These T cell receptor beta chains were read from a single sample in a study of cytomegalovirus exposure and HLA in healthy donors. Using immunoSEQ multiplex PCR, the repertoire was profiled, and TCRdb retains in-frame clones only, with some absent. The table lists over 150,000 clones, 77% of them singletons. Sequencing was performed on PBMCs. The receptors here all came from a man younger than 45 in good health and CMV-seropositive. CDR3s include the opening cysteine and the closing phenylalanine or tryptophan. Each record gives: CDR3 protein, CDR3 DNA, D gene, V gene, J gene, clone size. A D gene is named only where the DNA matches it firmly. Size tells how often a clone was seen (once, few, many) or the class of an expanded clone, and some rows leave it out.

CASSLTSNTEAFF	TGTGCCAGCAGTTTGACAAGTAACACTGAAGCTTTCTTT	-	TRBV6-4	TRBJ1-1	few
CAIRDSFQETQYF	TGTGCCATCAGGGACAGCTTCCAAGAGACCCAGTACTTC	-	TRBV10-3	TRBJ2-5	-
CASSARDRGYEQYF	TGTGCCAGCAGCGCCCGGGACCGGGGGTACGAGCAGTACTTC	-	TRBV7-2	TRBJ2-7	-
CASSLGTSGGFYEQYF	TGCGCCAGCAGCTTGGGGACTAGCGGGGGTTTCTACGAGCAGTACTTC	TRBD2	TRBV5-1	TRBJ2-7	-
CASSRGGGKLFF	TGTGCCAGCAGCCGTGGGGGAGGAAAACTGTTTTTT	-	TRBV7-6	TRBJ1-4	few
CASSDESGTGGNEQFF	TGCGCCAGCAGCGATGAATCTGGGACAGGGGGCAATGAGCAGTTCTTC	TRBD1	TRBV5-1	TRBJ2-1	-
CASVQTEYEQYF	TGTGCCAGCGTCCAGACAGAGTACGAGCAGTACTTC	-	TRBV6-1	TRBJ2-7	-
CASSQTGGNTEAFF	TGTGCCAGCAGTCAAACGGGAGGAAACACTGAAGCTTTCTTT	-	TRBV4-2	TRBJ1-1	-
CASSVPGQGSYGYTF	TGTGCCAGCAGCGTACCGGGACAGGGGAGCTATGGCTACACCTTC	TRBD1	TRBV9	TRBJ1-2	-
CASSAEGVRQPQHF	TGTGCCAGCAGTGCCGAGGGGGTACGTCAGCCCCAGCATTTT	-	TRBV6-1	TRBJ1-5	once
CATRGQSSYNSPLHF	TGTGCCACCCGGGGACAGAGCTCCTATAATTCACCCCTCCACTTT	TRBD1	TRBV7-2	TRBJ1-6	-
CASSGPGGGLGETQYF	TGTGCCAGCAGTGGGCCAGGGGGCGGTCTGGGGGAGACCCAGTACTTC	TRBD1	TRBV28	TRBJ2-5	-
CASGRDGENEQYF	TGCGCCAGCGGCAGGGATGGCGAGAACGAGCAGTACTTC	-	TRBV10-1	TRBJ2-7	-
CASSLNRVAYEQYF	TGCGCCAGCAGCTTGAACAGGGTAGCCTACGAGCAGTACTTC	-	TRBV5-1	TRBJ2-7	once
CATSREGTGLGEQYF	TGTGCCACCAGCAGAGAAGGGACAGGGCTGGGGGAGCAGTACTTC	TRBD1	TRBV15	TRBJ2-7	-
CASSRTGEAQPQHF	TGTGCCAGCAGTCGTACAGGGGAGGCACAGCCCCAGCATTTT	TRBD1	TRBV6-5	TRBJ1-5	-
CASSPGLLETQYF	TGTGCCAGCAGCCCGGGACTACTCGAGACCCAGTACTTC	TRBD2	TRBV9	TRBJ2-5	-
CASSAGTGYGYTF	TGTGCCAGCAGCGCGGGGACAGGCTATGGCTACACCTTC	TRBD1	TRBV5-4	TRBJ1-2	once
CASSQEVQARTQYF	TGCGCCAGCAGCCAAGAAGTGCAAGCAAGGACCCAGTACTTC	-	TRBV4-1	TRBJ2-5	-
CASSIKTGTGFYSNQPQHF	TGTGCCAGTAGTATCAAGACCGGGACAGGGTTTTATAGCAATCAGCCCCAGCATTTT	TRBD1	TRBV19	TRBJ1-5	-
CASSYSPEAGELFF	TGTGCCAGCAGTTACTCTCCAGAGGCCGGGGAGCTGTTTTTT	-	TRBV6-6	TRBJ2-2	-
CASSEALHRFITDTQYF	TGTGCCAGCAGTGAAGCGCTTCATAGATTTATCACAGATACGCAGTATTTT	-	TRBV6-1	TRBJ2-3	-
CASRPPDGGELFF	TGCGCCAGCAGACCACCAGATGGCGGGGAGCTGTTTTTT	-	TRBV5-1	TRBJ2-2	-
CASSAADRGGQPQHF	TGTGCCAGTAGTGCAGCGGACAGGGGCGGTCAGCCCCAGCATTTT	TRBD1	TRBV19	TRBJ1-5	-
CASKLSGANEKLFF	TGTGCCAGTAAGCTCTCAGGGGCGAATGAAAAACTGTTTTTT	-	TRBV19	TRBJ1-4	-